Given below is one TCR beta chain in context. Its specificity is unknown. This sample was included in a study of CXCR3-negative and CXCR3-positive naive CD8 T cells. Study-level background: Each library gave roughly 1.5 +/- 0.3 million of about 140 million TRB reads.

In germline, CDR1 is GTSNPN, CDR2 SVGIG (reference sequence). This CDR3 is 13 amino acids long. Regarding the study as a whole: The study found more hydrophobic TRB CDR3s in CXCR3-positive naive cells than in CXCR3-negative naive cells. Memory cells showed distinct TRBV-TRBJ patterns, while the two naive subsets matched.

The authors prepared UMI-labeled TRB cDNA libraries by 5' RACE. TCRdb reanalyzed the 5' RACE reads and collapses them to one entry per CDR3 protein, without DNA. This sample's table has about 110,000 distinct CDR3 sequences. The chain is built from TRBV30 and TRBJ1-5; TCRdb's D call of TRBD1 is untestable without DNA. The receptor's source is a human donor in good health. Some clones in this sample may be carry-over from other donors' samples. The sequenced material came from naive CXCR3+ CD8+ T cells from blood. Stated subset: CD45RO-CCR7+CD27+CD95- naive CD8+ T cells expressing CXCR3 (TNR3+). The CDR3 sequence: CAWGTGSNQPQHF. Using reference TRBV30 and TRBJ1-5 for the parts outside the CDR3, the full variable domain is SQTIHQWPATLVQPVGSPLSLECTVEGTSNPNLYWYRQAAGRGLQLLFYSVGIGQISSEVPQNLSASRPQDRQFILSSKKLLLSDSGFYLCAWGTGSNQPQHFGDGTRLSIL.